The TCR beta chain described here comes from a study of CD8 T cells in Susac syndrome. It was with random hexamers that roughly 0.45 to 1 ug RNA was reverse transcribed. MiXCR, applied by TCRdb to the immunoSEQ multiplex PCR reads, yields one record per CDR3 protein. Here the sample spans about 110,000 distinct CDR3 sequences, less than 97% being singletons. V lost 6 bases to trimming and J lost 6 bases; unmatched junction nucleotides: 6. There are 15 residues in the CDR3. CD8+ and CD4+ blood T cells underwent TCR beta sequencing. While CD8+ and CD4+ T cells were isolated negatively, TEMRA cells were enriched by FACS.

This TCR was recovered from a human donor in good health. Sequenced: CD4+ T cells from PBMCs. The chain is built from TRBV12-3 or TRBV12-4 and TRBJ2-2; 11 nucleotides match TRBD2. CDR3 sequence: CASSIAGGSPGELFF. CDR3 in DNA: TGTGCCAGCAGCATAGCGGGAGGGTCTCCCGGGGAGCTGTTTTTT.